Listed here are 25 T cell receptor beta chains from one sample, sequenced in a study of Graves' ophthalmopathy and Graves' hyperthyroidism. Amplification of TCR beta CDR3 regions used RNA transcripts. RT-PCR in the first round used HTBI primers; a second-round multiplex PCR followed. One entry per CDR3 protein results from TCRdb running MiXCR on the multiplex PCR reads. The sample has around 660,000 distinct CDR3 sequences; over 40% are singletons. The sequenced sample consisted of peripheral blood. The receptors were gathered from an adult man with Graves' ophthalmopathy.

A few counts support this clonotype. The chain is built from TRBV12-3 or TRBV12-4 and TRBJ1-2; D gene uncertain. Trimming took off 3 bases at V and 7 bases at J, with 15 bases between the two ends. The CDR3 extends over 14 amino acids. The CDR3 coding sequence is TGTGCCAGCAGTTTCTCCGGATCCGGTAGTGGCTACACCTTC. Protein sequence: CASSFSGSGSGYTF.

This clonotype appeared many times. The gene calls are TRBV7-9 and TRBJ2-7, with 10 bases fitting TRBD2. V was clipped by 3 bases and J by 2 bases; unmatched bases: 7. The CDR3 has 16 amino acids. Germline V CDR1 and CDR2: SEHNR, FQNEAQ (reference sequence). The DNA for the CDR3 is TGTGCCAGCAGCTTCCGAGGACTAGCGGATCCCTACGAGCAGTACTTC. It translates to CASSFRGLADPYEQYF.

J is TRBJ2-5 and V is TRBV25-1; possible D gene TRBD2, 5 bases. Trimming removed 4 bases at V and 5 bases at J, with 14 bases between. CDR3 length equals 14 residues. Germline loops: CDR1 MGHDK, CDR2 SYGVNS. The CDR3 loop reads CASSARVGGETQYF. The CDR3, as DNA: TGTGCCAGCAGTGCTAGAGTGGGCGGGGAGACCCAGTACTTC.

CDR3 bases: TGTGCCAGCTCACCACCGGGGAGCGGGAGAGACTCCTACGAGCAGTACTTC. Translation gives CASSPPGSGRDSYEQYF. This sequence joins TRBV7-9 and TRBJ2-7; TRBD2 matches at 8 bases. Germline V gene lookup returns CDR1 SEHNR and CDR2 FQNEAQ (reference sequence). Trimming at V came to 8 bases and at J to 0 bases, leaving 15 bases not matched to a gene. This CDR3 comprises 17 residues.

V and J are TRBV10-3 and TRBJ1-2; D ambiguous. The CDR3 runs to 13 residues. CDR1 and CDR2 (germline): ENHRY, SYGVKD. V was clipped by 8 bases and J by 1 base, with 11 bases between them. The CDR3 nucleotides read TGTGCCATCTCCCCACAGAATAACTATGGCTACACCTTC. This gives the protein CAISPQNNYGYTF.

Note on this clonotype: Since a much larger clone is just one base distant, this may be a read error. V gene TRBV19 combines with J gene TRBJ2-7, with D perhaps given as TRBD1 or TRBD2 (5 bases each). The CDR3 sequence is 14 residues long. Trimming took off 3 bases at V and 5 bases at J, with 14 bases between the two ends. Germline lookup yields CDR1 LNHDA and CDR2 SQIVND (reference sequence). For the CDR3, the DNA is TGTGCCAGTAGTATGAAGGGACCTCCCCACGAGCAGTACTTC. Its translation: CASSMKGPPHEQYF.

This clonotype was detected once. The rearrangement uses TRBV7-2 and TRBJ2-2; D ambiguous. This CDR3 spans 12 amino acids. Trimming shortened V by 7 bases and J by 7 bases, and 10 bases separated the two germline ends. In germline, CDR1 is SGHTA, CDR2 FQGNSA. The CDR3 coding sequence is TGTGCCAGCACCCAGAGGAGCGGGGAGCTGTTTTTT. This sequence encodes CASTQRSGELFF.

As for this clonotype: One end of the junction is discordant with germline, which a read error may explain. This rearrangement joins TRBV10-3 to TRBJ2-7; D is possibly TRBD1 or TRBD2 (5 bases each). Per germline, CDR1 ENHRY and CDR2 SYGVKD. The CDR3 contains 14 residues. This chain's CDR3 is CASSFSGTVFEQYF. CDR3 DNA: TGTGCCAGCAGTTTCTCCGGGACGGTTTTCGAGCAGTACTTC.

This clonotype has at least ten counts. The V gene is TRBV7-9, the J gene TRBJ1-2; D not resolved. The CDR3 is 14 residues long. Looked up from germline, CDR1 is SEHNR and CDR2 is FQNEAQ (reference sequence). Trimming pared 0 bases from V and 3 bases from J, leaving 8 bases between. CDR3 region: CASSLAVSYYGYTF. CDR3 nucleotide sequence: TGTGCCAGCAGCTTAGCCGTCAGCTACTATGGCTACACCTTC.

This chain joins TRBV6-5 and TRBJ1-2; D may be TRBD1 (5 bases). Germline V gene data show CDR1 as MNHEY and CDR2 as SVGAGI. The V end lost 8 bases, the J end lost 7 bases, and 11 bases lay between the germline ends. The CDR3 is 11 amino acids. The CDR3 DNA reads as TGTGCCAGCTATGGGGGGGGTGGCTACACCTTC. Encoded protein: CASYGGGGYTF.

The chain uses TRBV7-9 and TRBJ1-1, with D perhaps TRBD1 (6 bases). The CDR3 consists of 20 residues. Germline V gene lookup returns CDR1 SEHNR and CDR2 FQNEAQ (reference sequence). V lost 2 bases to trimming and J lost 4 bases, with 29 bases between them. The CDR3 DNA is TGTGCCAGCAGCTTATTACTAAGTAGGGCCGGGCAGGGGTCGGGCACTGAAGCTTTCTTT. Its protein product is CASSLLLSRAGQGSGTEAFF.

This clonotype was picked up many times. The chain has TRBV19 and TRBJ2-7; 9 bases match TRBD1. Germline loops: CDR1 LNHDA, CDR2 SQIVND (reference sequence). V shed 4 bases, J shed 3 bases, and the junction held 7 bases outside the gene matches. CDR3 length: 15 amino acids. The CDR3 loop reads CASSTGTGSSYEQYF. In nucleotides, the CDR3 is TGTGCCAGTAGTACCGGGACAGGGTCTAGCTACGAGCAGTACTTC.

The DNA of the CDR3 is TGCAGTGCTACGACCAGGAGCGGCTACGAGCAGTACTTC. Translating gives CSATTRSGYEQYF. The chain uses TRBV20-1 and TRBJ2-7; D is perhaps TRBD2 (5 bases). CDR1 and CDR2 from the germline V gene are DFQATT and SNEGSKA (reference sequence). The length of the CDR3 is 13 residues. V was clipped by 4 bases and J by 3 bases, with 13 bases between them.

This clonotype was counted many times. The chain combines TRBV2 with TRBJ1-5, with unresolved D. Germline CDR1 reads SNHLY; CDR2 reads FYNNEI. This CDR3 has 15 amino acids. V shed 2 bases and J shed 0 bases, with 8 bases lying between them. CDR3 in amino acids: CASSEQADSNQPQHF. The CDR3 DNA sequence: TGTGCCAGCAGTGAACAGGCGGATAGCAATCAGCCCCAGCATTTT.

This clonotype was detected many times. V is TRBV29-1 and J is TRBJ2-6; D may be TRBD1 (6 bases). Germline loops: CDR1 SQVTM, CDR2 ANQGSEA. V gave up 7 bases and J gave up 6 bases, with 10 bases separating them. The CDR3 is made up of 12 amino acids. The CDR3 DNA follows: TGCAGCGCCAGGACAGAGGCCAACGTCCTGACTTTC. It codes for CSARTEANVLTF.

The chain combines TRBV3-1 with TRBJ2-5; D unclear. The germline V and J ends were trimmed by 1 base and 7 bases, with 10 bases remaining between them. CDR1 and CDR2 (germline): LGHDT, YNNKEL (reference sequence). The CDR3 spans 13 residues. As DNA, the CDR3 is TGTGCCAGCAGCCAAGGACACGGTCGGACCCAGTACTTC. Translation gives CASSQGHGRTQYF.

This chain links TRBV7-9 with TRBJ1-4; D possibly corresponds to TRBD1 (6 bases). The V end lost 5 bases, the J end lost 7 bases, and 20 bases lay between the germline ends. CDR3 length: 16 amino acids. Germline loops: CDR1 SEHNR, CDR2 FQNEAQ (reference sequence). CDR3 nucleotides: TGTGCCAGCAGCGGGGGACGGGGCGGGGGGCCTGAAAAACTGTTTTTT. Protein product: CASSGGRGGGPEKLFF.

This sequence joins TRBV3-1 and TRBJ1-1; TRBD1 is a possible D gene (5 bases). V was pared by 3 bases and J by 8 bases, with 13 bases between. The germline CDR1 and CDR2 sequences are LGHDT and YNNKEL (reference sequence). The CDR3 covers 13 residues. CDR3 bases: TGTGCCAGCAGCCAGTTAAGGACACTCGAAGCTTTCTTT. Residues: CASSQLRTLEAFF. The variable domain in full, with the rest retrieved from reference TRBV3-1 and TRBJ1-1, is DTAVSQTPKYLVTQMGNDKSIKCEQNLGHDTMYWYKQDSKKFLKIMFSYNNKELIINETVPNRFSPKSPDKAHLNLHINSLELGDSAVYFCASSQLRTLEAFFGQGTRLTVV.

This clonotype has a count of ten or more. The V and J genes are TRBV4-1 and TRBJ2-7, with 8 bases matching TRBD1. This CDR3 has 17 residues. V lost 2 bases and J lost 3; bases outside the gene matches: 12. CDR1 is MGHRA, CDR2 YSYEKL, per germline. This CDR3 is CASSQRGTGRGSYEQYF. The CDR3 coding sequence is TGCGCCAGCAGCCAAAGGGGGACAGGTCGGGGAAGCTACGAGCAGTACTTC.

The V gene is TRBV20-1, the J gene TRBJ2-6, with 10 bases that match TRBD1. The CDR3 sequence is 12 residues long. Looked up from germline, CDR1 is DFQATT and CDR2 is SNEGSKA (reference sequence). Unmatched junction bases numbered 8, after V lost 5 bases and J lost 16 bases. Here the CDR3 DNA reads TGCAGTGCTCCTGACCGGGACAGGGGTCTGACTTTC. Its translation is CSAPDRDRGLTF.

This sequence joins TRBV7-2 and TRBJ1-6; D gene ambiguous. The germline gives CDR1 SGHTA, CDR2 FQGNSA. This CDR3 contains 13 residues. V was trimmed by 1 base and J by 12 bases, leaving 10 bases between them. CDR3 DNA sequence: TGTGCCAGCAGCTTAGTTGGGGAGGAACCCCTCCACTTT. Its translation is CASSLVGEEPLHF.

This clonotype was picked up many times. The chain links TRBV9 to TRBJ1-6, with 10 nucleotides matching TRBD1. The germline V gene has CDR1 SGDLS and CDR2 YYNGEE. The length of the CDR3 is 17 residues. With V trimmed by 0 bases and J by 9 bases, 9 bases remained unmatched. The CDR3 here is CASSVDTDRGIFSPLHF. Here the CDR3 DNA reads TGTGCCAGCAGCGTAGACACGGACAGGGGGATATTTTCACCCCTCCACTTT.

The count of this clonotype is one. The CDR3 here is CAISVGNQPQHF. The CDR3 DNA sequence: TGTGCCATCTCGGTAGGGAATCAGCCCCAGCATTTT. This chain connects TRBV10-3 to TRBJ1-5; the D is unclear. CDR1 ENHRY and CDR2 SYGVKD come from the germline V gene. The CDR3 is 12 residues long. With 8 bases removed from V and 4 bases from J, the gap between germline ends came to 9 bases.

The gene calls are TRBV20-1 and TRBJ1-6; 7 bases fit TRBD1. CDR3 size: 12 residues. With V trimmed by 3 bases and J by 15 bases, 8 bases remained unmatched. From germline, CDR1 is DFQATT and CDR2 SNEGSKA (reference sequence). CDR3 nucleotides: TGCAGTGCTAGGCCCAGGGGACAGCTCCTCCACTTT. Translated: CSARPRGQLLHF.

The rearrangement joins TRBV7-2 to TRBJ2-3; TRBD2 agrees at 9 bases. V was clipped by 1 base and J by 3 bases; unmatched bases: 5. The CDR3 contains 16 residues. Germline V gene data show CDR1 as SGHTA and CDR2 as FQGNSA. CDR3 sequence (DNA): TGTGCCAGCAGCTTAGTAGCGGGAGTCCCAACAGATACGCAGTATTTT. As protein: CASSLVAGVPTDTQYF.